This T cell receptor (beta chain) was obtained from a study of CD8+ T cells in alopecia areata. This clone came up a few times. As yet, its antigen is unknown. For several patients taking part in the biomarker study, CD4+ cells were further sorted into CD25+CD127- cells. RNA extraction was followed by reverse transcription into cDNA, which acted as the sequencing template. The table came from immunoSEQ multiplex PCR; TCRdb's copy has only in-frame clones and leaves some out. This sample has 7,000 to 8,000 clones; 65% to 80% occur once, and the top ten carry under 3%. General study results and limits: TCR sharing across patients was less clear than in mice, possibly HLA-related.

The junction had 17 bases not matched to a gene; V was cut back by 2 bases and J by 5 bases. CDR1 and CDR2 from the germline V gene are SGHTA and FQGNSA. The CDR3 consists of 18 residues. The sample consisted of CD4+ Tregs sorted from blood. This receptor was taken from a human donor with alopecia areata. This chain joins TRBV7-2 and TRBJ1-1; TRBD1 matches 7 bases. CDR3 in amino acids: CASSLIPARGAGGTEAFF. The CDR3 region has the DNA TGTGCCAGCAGCTTAATCCCCGCGAGGGGCGCAGGGGGGACTGAAGCTTTCTTT.